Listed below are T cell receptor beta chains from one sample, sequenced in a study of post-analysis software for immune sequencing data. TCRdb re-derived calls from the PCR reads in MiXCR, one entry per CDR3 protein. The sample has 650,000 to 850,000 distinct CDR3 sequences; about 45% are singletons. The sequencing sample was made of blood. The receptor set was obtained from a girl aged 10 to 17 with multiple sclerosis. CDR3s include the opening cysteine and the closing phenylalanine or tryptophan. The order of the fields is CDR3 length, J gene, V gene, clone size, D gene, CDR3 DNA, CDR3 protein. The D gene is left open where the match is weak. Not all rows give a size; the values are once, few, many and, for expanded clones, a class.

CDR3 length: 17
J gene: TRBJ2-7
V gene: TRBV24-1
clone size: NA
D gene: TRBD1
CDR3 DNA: TGTGCCACCAGTGATTTCACCTTTGGGACAGGGGCCTACGAGCAGTACTTC
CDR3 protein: CATSDFTFGTGAYEQYF

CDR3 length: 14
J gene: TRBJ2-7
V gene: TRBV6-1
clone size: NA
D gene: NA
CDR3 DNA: TGTGCCAGCCCTCCGGGACACTCCTCCTACGAGCAGTACTTC
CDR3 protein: CASPPGHSSYEQYF

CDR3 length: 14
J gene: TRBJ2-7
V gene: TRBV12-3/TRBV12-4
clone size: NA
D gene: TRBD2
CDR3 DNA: TGTGCCAGCAGTACCGCGGGACTAGCGGCCGAGCAGTACTTC
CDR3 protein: CASSTAGLAAEQYF

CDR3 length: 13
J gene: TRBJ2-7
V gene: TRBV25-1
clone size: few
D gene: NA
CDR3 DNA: TGTGCCAGCAGTGAGGTCGAATTATACGAGCAGTACTTC
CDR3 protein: CASSEVELYEQYF

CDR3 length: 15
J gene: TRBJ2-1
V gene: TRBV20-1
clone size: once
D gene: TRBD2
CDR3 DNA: TGCAGTGCTGCGCGGCTAGCGGGGGCCTACAATGAGCAGTTCTTC
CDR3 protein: CSAARLAGAYNEQFF

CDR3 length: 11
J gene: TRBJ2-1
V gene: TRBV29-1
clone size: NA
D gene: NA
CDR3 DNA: TGCAGCGTCCTTTACTACGATGAGCAGTTCTTC
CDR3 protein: CSVLYYDEQFF

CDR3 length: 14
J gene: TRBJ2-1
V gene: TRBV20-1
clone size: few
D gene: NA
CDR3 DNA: TGCAGTGCTAGGGTCCAGGGGTCCTACAATGAGCAGTTCTTC
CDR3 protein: CSARVQGSYNEQFF

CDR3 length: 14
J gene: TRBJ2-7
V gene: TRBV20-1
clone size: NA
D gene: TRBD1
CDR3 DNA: TGCAGTGCTAGCCCCGACAGGGGCTGGAACGAGCAGTACTTC
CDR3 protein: CSASPDRGWNEQYF

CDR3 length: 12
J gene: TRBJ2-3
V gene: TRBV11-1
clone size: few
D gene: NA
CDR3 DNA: TGTGCCAGCAGCAAGAAAGTAGAGACGCAGTATTTT
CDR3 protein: CASSKKVETQYF

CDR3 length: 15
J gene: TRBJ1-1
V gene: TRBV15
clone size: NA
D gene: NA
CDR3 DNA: TGTGCCACCAGCAAGGGACCTCGGGTGAACACTGAAGCTTTCTTT
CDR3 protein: CATSKGPRVNTEAFF

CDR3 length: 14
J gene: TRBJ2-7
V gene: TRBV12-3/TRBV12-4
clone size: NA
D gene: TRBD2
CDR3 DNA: TGTGCCAGCACCTTAGCGGGAGGCTCCTACGAGCAGTACTTC
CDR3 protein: CASTLAGGSYEQYF

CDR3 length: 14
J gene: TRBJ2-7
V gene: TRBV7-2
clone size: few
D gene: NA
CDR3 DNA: TGTGCCAGCAGCCTCGGGACACATTCCTACGAGCAGTACTTC
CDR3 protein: CASSLGTHSYEQYF

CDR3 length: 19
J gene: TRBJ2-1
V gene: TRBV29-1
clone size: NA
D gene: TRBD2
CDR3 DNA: TGCAGCGTTCCAAACCCCGGGACTAGCGGGAGGGTTACCTACAATGAGCAGTTCTTC
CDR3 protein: CSVPNPGTSGRVTYNEQFF

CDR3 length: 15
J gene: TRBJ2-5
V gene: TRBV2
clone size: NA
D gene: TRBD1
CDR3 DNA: TGTGCCAGCGAGATCCGGGGGACAGGGTCGGAGACCCAGTACTTC
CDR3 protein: CASEIRGTGSETQYF

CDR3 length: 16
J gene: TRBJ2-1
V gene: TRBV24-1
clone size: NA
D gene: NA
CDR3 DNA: TGTGCCACCAGTGATTTCTCCCCGGGGCCCCAAGAGACCCAGTTCTTC
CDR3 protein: CATSDFSPGPQETQFF

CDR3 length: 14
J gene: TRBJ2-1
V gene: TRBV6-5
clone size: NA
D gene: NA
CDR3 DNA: TGTGCCAGCAGTTACCGGAGCTCCTACAATGAGCAGTTCTTC
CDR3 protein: CASSYRSSYNEQFF

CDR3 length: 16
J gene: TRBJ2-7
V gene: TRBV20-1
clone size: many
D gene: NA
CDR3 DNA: TGCAGTGCTAGAGGCCCCCCTGGGACCACCCCCCACGAGCAGTACTTC
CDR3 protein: CSARGPPGTTPHEQYF

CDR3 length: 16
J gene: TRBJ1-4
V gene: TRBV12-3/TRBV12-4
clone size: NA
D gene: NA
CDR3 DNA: TGTGCCAGCAGTTTTGGGCGTGGACTAACTAATGAAAAACTGTTTTTT
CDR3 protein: CASSFGRGLTNEKLFF

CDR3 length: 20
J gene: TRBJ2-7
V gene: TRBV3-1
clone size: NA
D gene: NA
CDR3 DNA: TGTGCCAGCAGCCAATCAAGGGCCGCATCCCCGGTAACATACTCCTACGAGCAGTACTTC
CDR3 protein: CASSQSRAASPVTYSYEQYF

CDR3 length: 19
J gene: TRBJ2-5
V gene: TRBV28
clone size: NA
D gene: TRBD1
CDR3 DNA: TGTGCCAGCAGTTTAATTTTTTTGGGCAGGGGGCCGTACCAAGAGGCCCAGTACTTC
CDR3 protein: CASSLIFLGRGPYQEAQYF

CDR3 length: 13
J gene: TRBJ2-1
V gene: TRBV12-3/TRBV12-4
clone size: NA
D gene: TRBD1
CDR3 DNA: TGTGCCAGCAGTCTCCCAGGGGGCCAAGTGGAGTTCTTC
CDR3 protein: CASSLPGGQVEFF

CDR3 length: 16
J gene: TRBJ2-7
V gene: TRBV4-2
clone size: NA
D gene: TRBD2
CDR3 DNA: TGTGCCAGCAGCCCCGAAATGACTAGCGGGAACTACGAGCAGTACTTC
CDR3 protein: CASSPEMTSGNYEQYF

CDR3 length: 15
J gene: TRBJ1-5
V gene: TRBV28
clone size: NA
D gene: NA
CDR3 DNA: TGTGCCAGCAGTTTAAGGTCAGGGGAGGATCAGCCCCAGCATTTT
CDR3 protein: CASSLRSGEDQPQHF

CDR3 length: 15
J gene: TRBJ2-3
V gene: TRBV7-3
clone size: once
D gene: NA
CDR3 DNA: TGTGCCAGCAGCTTAGGCCACTTGGGCACAGATACGCAGTATTTT
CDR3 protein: CASSLGHLGTDTQYF

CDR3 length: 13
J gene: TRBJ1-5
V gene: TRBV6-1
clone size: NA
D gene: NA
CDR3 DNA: TGTGCCAGCAGTGACCTCAGCAATCAGCCCCAGCATTTT
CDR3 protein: CASSDLSNQPQHF

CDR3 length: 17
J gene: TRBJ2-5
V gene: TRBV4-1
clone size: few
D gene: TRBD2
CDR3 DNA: TGCGCCAGCAGCCAAGATATGGCTAGCGGGTACCAAGAGACCCAGTACTTC
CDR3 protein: CASSQDMASGYQETQYF

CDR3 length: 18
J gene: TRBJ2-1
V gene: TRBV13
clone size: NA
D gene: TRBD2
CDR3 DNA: TGTGCCAGCGTACCGACCCTAGCAAGCGGGGACCACTACAATGAGCGGTTCTTC
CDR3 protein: CASVPTLASGDHYNERFF

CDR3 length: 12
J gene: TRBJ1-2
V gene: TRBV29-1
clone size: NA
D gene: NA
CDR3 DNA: TGCAGCGTTGATGATAGAAGCTATGGCTACACCTTC
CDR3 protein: CSVDDRSYGYTF

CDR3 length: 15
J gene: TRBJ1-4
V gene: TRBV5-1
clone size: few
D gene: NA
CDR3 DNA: TGTGCCAGCAGCTTAGTGGGGTCTACTAATGAAAAACTGTTTTTT
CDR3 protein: CASSLVGSTNEKLFF

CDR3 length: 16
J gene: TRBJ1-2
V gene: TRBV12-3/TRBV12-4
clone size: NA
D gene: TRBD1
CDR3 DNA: TGTGCCAGCAGTTTGGGGACAGCGGTAACAAACTATGGCTACACCTTC
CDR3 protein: CASSLGTAVTNYGYTF

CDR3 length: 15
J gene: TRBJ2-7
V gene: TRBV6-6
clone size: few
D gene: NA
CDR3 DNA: TGTGCCAGCAGTTACCCAGAGGGAGGGGGTTACGAGCAGTACTTC
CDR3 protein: CASSYPEGGGYEQYF

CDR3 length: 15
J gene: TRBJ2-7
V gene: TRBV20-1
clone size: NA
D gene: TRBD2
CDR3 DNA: TGCAGTGCTAGGTCTCCTAGCGGGAGATGGGACGAGCAGTACTTC
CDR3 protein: CSARSPSGRWDEQYF

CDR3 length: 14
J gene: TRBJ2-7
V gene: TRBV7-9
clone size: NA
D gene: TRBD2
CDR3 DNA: TGTGCCAGCAGCTTCACTAGCGGCTACTACGAGCAGTACTTC
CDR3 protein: CASSFTSGYYEQYF

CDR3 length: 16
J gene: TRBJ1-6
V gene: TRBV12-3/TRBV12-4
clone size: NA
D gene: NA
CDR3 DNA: TGTGCCAGCAGTTCCCGTGGGGCAGGGGTAAATTCACCCCTCCACTTT
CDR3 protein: CASSSRGAGVNSPLHF

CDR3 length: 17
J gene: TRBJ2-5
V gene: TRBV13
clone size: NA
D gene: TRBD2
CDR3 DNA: TGTGCCAGCAGCCGCACGAACTGGGAGGGATACCAAGAGACCCAGTACTTC
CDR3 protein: CASSRTNWEGYQETQYF

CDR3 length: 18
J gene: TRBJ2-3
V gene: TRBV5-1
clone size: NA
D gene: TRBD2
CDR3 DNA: TGCGCCAGCAGCTTGCTCGGGAAGCTAGCGGGGAACACAGATACGCAGTATTTT
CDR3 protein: CASSLLGKLAGNTDTQYF

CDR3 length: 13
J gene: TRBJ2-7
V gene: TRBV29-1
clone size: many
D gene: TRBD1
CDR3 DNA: TGCAGCGGACGGACAGGGGGCGCGTCCGAGCAGTACTTC
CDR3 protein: CSGRTGGASEQYF

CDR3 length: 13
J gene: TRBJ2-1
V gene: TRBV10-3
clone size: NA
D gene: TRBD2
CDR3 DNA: TGTGCCATCAGTGGCTTTGGCGGGGGTGAGCAGTTCTTC
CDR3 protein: CAISGFGGGEQFF

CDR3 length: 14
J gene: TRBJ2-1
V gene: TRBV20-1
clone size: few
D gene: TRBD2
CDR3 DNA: TGCAGTGCCAGCGGGGTGAGCTCCTACAATGAGCAGTTCTTC
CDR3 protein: CSASGVSSYNEQFF

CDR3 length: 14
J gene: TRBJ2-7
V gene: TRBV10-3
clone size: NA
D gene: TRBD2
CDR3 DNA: TGTGCCATCAGTGAGGAGCGGGAAGGCAACGAGCAGTACTTC
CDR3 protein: CAISEEREGNEQYF

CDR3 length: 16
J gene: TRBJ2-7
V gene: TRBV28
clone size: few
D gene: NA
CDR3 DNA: TGTGCCAGCAGTCTTACGACCGGGACCGGTACCTACGAGCAGTACTTC
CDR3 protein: CASSLTTGTGTYEQYF

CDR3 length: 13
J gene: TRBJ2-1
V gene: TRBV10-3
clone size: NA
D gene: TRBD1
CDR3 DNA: TGTGCCATCAGTGGGGACAGTAGGGATGAGCAGTTCTTC
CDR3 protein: CAISGDSRDEQFF

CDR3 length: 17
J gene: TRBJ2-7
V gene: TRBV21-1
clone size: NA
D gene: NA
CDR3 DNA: TGTGCCAGCAGCGTAAGAAGGTCCACCCCGAGAGTCAACGAGCAGTACTTC
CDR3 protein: CASSVRRSTPRVNEQYF

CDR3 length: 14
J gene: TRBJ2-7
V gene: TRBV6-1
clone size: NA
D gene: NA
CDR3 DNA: TGTGCCAGCAGTTTTGAGGATAGCTCCTACGAGCAGTACTTC
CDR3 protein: CASSFEDSSYEQYF

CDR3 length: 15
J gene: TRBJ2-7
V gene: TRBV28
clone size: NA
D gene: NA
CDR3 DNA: TGTGCCAGCAGTTCCCCTCCAGCGGACCTTTACGAGCAGTACTTC
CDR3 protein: CASSSPPADLYEQYF

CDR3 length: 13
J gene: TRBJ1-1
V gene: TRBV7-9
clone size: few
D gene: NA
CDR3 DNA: TGTGCCAGCAGCTTATCTGCGGGTCCTGAAGCTTTCTTT
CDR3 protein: CASSLSAGPEAFF

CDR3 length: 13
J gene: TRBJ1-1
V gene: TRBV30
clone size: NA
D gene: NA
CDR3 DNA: TGTGCCTGGAGTCAGGGCCCCAACACTGAAGCTTTCTTT
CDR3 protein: CAWSQGPNTEAFF

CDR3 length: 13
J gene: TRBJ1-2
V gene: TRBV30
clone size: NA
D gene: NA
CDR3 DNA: TGTGCCTATTCCAATGGGGGTTACTATGGCTACACCTTC
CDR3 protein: CAYSNGGYYGYTF

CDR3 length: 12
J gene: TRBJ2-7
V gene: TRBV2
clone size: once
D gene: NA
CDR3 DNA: TGTGCCAGCAGTTTCATAGCGAGCGAGCAGTACTTC
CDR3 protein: CASSFIASEQYF

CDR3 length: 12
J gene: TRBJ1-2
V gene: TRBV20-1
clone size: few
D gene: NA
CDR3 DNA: TGCAGTGCTCCCCCGGGCGGGCTTGGCTACACCTTC
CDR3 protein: CSAPPGGLGYTF

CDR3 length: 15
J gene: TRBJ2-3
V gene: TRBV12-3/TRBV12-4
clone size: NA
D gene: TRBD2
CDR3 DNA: TGTGCCAGCAGTCTAGCGGGTCCCTTCACAGATACGCAGTATTTT
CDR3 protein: CASSLAGPFTDTQYF

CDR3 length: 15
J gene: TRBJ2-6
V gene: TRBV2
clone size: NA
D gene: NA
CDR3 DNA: TGTGCCAGCAGTGGGCCGGGAGGGGGCTCCAACGTCCTGACTTTC
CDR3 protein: CASSGPGGGSNVLTF

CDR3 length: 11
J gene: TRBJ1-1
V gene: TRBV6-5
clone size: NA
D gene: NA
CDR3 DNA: TGTGCCAGCCTTCGGGGAGATGAAGCTTTCTTT
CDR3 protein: CASLRGDEAFF

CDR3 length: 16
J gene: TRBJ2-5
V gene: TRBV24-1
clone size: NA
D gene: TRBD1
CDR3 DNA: TGTGCCACCAGTGAGGCAGGGGGCTCGTACCAAGAGACCCAGTACTTC
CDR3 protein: CATSEAGGSYQETQYF

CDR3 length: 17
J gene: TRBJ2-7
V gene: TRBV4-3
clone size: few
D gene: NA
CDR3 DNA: TGCGCCAGCAGCCAAGAGGCTGCGAGCGGACTAATTTACGAGCAGTACTTC
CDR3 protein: CASSQEAASGLIYEQYF

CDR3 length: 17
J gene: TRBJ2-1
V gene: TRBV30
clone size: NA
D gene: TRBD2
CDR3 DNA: TGTGCCTGGAGTCTACCCGGGACTAGCGGGAGGGAAGATGAGCAGTTCTTC
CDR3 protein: CAWSLPGTSGREDEQFF

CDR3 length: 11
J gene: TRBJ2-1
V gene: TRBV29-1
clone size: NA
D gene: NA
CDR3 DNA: TGCAGCGTCGTACAGGTTAATGAGCAGTTCTTC
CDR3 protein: CSVVQVNEQFF

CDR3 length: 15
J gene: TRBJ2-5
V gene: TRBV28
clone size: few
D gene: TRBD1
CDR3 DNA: TGTGCCAGCAGTCGAGCGGACAGGGACCAAGAGACCCAGTACTTC
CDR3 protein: CASSRADRDQETQYF

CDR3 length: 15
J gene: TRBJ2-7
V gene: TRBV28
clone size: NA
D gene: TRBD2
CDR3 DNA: TGTGCCAGCAGTTTTCCTAGCGGGTCCCTGGCCGAGCAGTACTTC
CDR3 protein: CASSFPSGSLAEQYF

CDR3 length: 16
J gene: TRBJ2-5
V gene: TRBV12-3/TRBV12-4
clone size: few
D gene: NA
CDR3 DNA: TGTGCCAGCAGTTCTATGGGCAGTAGCATCCCAGGGACCCAGTACTTC
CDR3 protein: CASSSMGSSIPGTQYF